The 21 T cell receptor beta chains below were found in one sample sequenced in a study of T cell responses to AZD1222 COVID-19 vaccine. Sequencing was performed with immunoSEQ multiplex PCR; in TCRdb, only in-frame clones are kept and a portion is missing. The sample lists some 130,000 clones; over 90% were seen once. The specimen was peripheral blood, collected on day 0 of AZD1222 vaccination. The source is an adult in good health.

The J gene is TRBJ2-3, the V gene TRBV27; weak D call: TRBD2 (6 bases). With 1 base removed from V and 2 bases from J, the gap between germline ends came to 25 bases. Germline V gene lookup returns CDR1 MNHEY and CDR2 SMNVEV (reference sequence). The CDR3 loop spans 20 amino acids. The CDR3 DNA is TGTGCCAGCAGTTTATATCCCCCCCGCGGCGGGGTTACAGTCACAGATACGCAGTATTTT. This encodes CASSLYPPRGGVTVTDTQYF.

The chain employs TRBV6-6 and TRBJ1-1, with D unresolved. CDR1 is MNHNY and CDR2 is SVGAGI in the germline V gene (reference sequence). V lost 2 bases to trimming and J lost 0 bases, with 7 bases between them. This CDR3 contains 14 residues. This chain's CDR3 is CASSYELLNTEAFF. CDR3 bases: TGTGCCAGCAGTTACGAGCTTTTGAACACTGAAGCTTTCTTT.

The gene calls are TRBV6-5 and TRBJ2-7; D might be TRBD2 (6 bases). The CDR3 spans 15 residues. Germline values: CDR1 MNHEY, CDR2 SVGAGI. Trimming pared 2 bases from V and 2 bases from J, leaving 13 bases between. In DNA form, the CDR3 reads TGTGCCAGCAGTTACGGGGCCGGGAGCACCTACGAGCAGTACTTC. This sequence encodes CASSYGAGSTYEQYF.

This chain links TRBV6-5 with TRBJ1-2; 10 bases are a match to TRBD1. CDR3 length equals 13 residues. V trimming: 9 bases; J trimming: 7 bases; junction bases outside the gene matches: 8. Germline V CDR1 and CDR2: MNHEY, SVGAGI. The CDR3 sequence: CASQDRGVGGYTF. CDR3 coding DNA: TGTGCCAGTCAGGACAGGGGGGTGGGTGGCTACACCTTC.

V usage is TRBV6-1 and J usage is TRBJ2-2, with D unresolved. The CDR3 is 15 residues long. V lost 0 bases and J lost 6, with 11 bases in between. CDR1 MNHNS and CDR2 SASEGT come from the germline V gene. DNA for the CDR3: TGTGCCAGCAGTGAAGCGCTGTCGGTGGCCGGGGAGCTGTTTTTT. It encodes CASSEALSVAGELFF.

The V call is TRBV6-5, the J call TRBJ1-1, with D perhaps TRBD1 (5 bases). The V gene's germline CDR1 is MNHEY and CDR2 SVGAGI. Trimming pared 4 bases from V and 5 bases from J, leaving 11 bases between. The CDR3 has 13 residues. The CDR3 loop reads CASSWGDLTEAFF. DNA of the CDR3: TGTGCCAGCAGTTGGGGGGATCTGACTGAAGCTTTCTTT.

The chain has TRBV7-9 and TRBJ1-1, with D perhaps matching TRBD1 (6 bases). The germline V gene encodes CDR1 SEHNR and CDR2 FQNEAQ (reference sequence). V lost 6 bases and J 1 base, leaving 24 bases between the germline ends. This CDR3 is 18 amino acids long. DNA of the CDR3: TGTGCCAGCAGTACCGCCGGAACAGGGAGTAAAACGAACACTGAAGCTTTCTTT. Translation gives CASSTAGTGSKTNTEAFF.

CDR3 sequence reads: CASSLPRSLAFF. The DNA for the CDR3 is TGTGCCAGCAGTTTGCCCCGTAGTTTAGCTTTCTTT. This chain connects TRBV28 to TRBJ1-1; D gene ambiguous. CDR1 MDHEN and CDR2 SYDVKM come from the germline V gene. Trimming took off 3 bases at V and 10 bases at J, with 12 bases between the two ends. The CDR3 loop spans 12 amino acids.

The chain carries TRBV11-2 and TRBJ2-4; 7 nucleotides align to TRBD2. CDR1 and CDR2 from the germline V gene are SGHAT and FQNNGV. The CDR3 length is 15 residues. J lost 13 bases, V lost 5 bases, and 17 bases had no gene match. CDR3 bases: TGTGCCAGCAGCCCCCTGGAGGGGCGGGAGATCCGCCAGTACTTC. It codes for CASSPLEGREIRQYF.

This clone occurred a few times. The chain couples TRBV10-3 to TRBJ1-1; maybe TRBD1 (6 bases). CDR1 and CDR2 (germline): ENHRY, SYGVKD. The CDR3 contains 16 residues. The V end lost 4 bases, the J end lost 6 bases, and 21 bases lay between the germline ends. CDR3: CAISARGQGGGPEAFF. The CDR3 bases are TGTGCCATCAGTGCTCGGGGGCAGGGTGGGGGACCTGAAGCTTTCTTT.

This clone has only one observation. The chain uses TRBV7-3 and TRBJ2-1; the D call may be TRBD1 or TRBD2 (7 bases each). Germline values: CDR1 SGHTA, CDR2 FQGTGA. The CDR3 sequence is 14 residues long. V dropped 5 bases and J dropped 11 bases, with 19 bases sitting between them. CDR3 in DNA: TGTGCCAGCAGCCCCGGGACAGTGGGGGGGAAGCAGTTCTTC. Amino acids: CASSPGTVGGKQFF.

V is TRBV5-1 and J is TRBJ1-1; 7 bases fit TRBD1. The CDR3 runs to 15 residues. The V gene end was trimmed by 4 bases and the J gene end by 4 bases; junction bases not matched to a gene: 10. CDR1 is SGHRS and CDR2 is YFSETQ in the germline V gene. The CDR3 region has the DNA TGCGCCAGCAGCCCACAGACAGGGAGGGGCACTGAAGCTTTCTTT. Its translation: CASSPQTGRGTEAFF. Full variable domain (missing parts from reference TRBV5-1 and TRBJ1-1): KAGVTQTPRYLIKTRGQQVTLSCSPISGHRSVSWYQQTPGQGLQFLFEYFSETQRNKGNFPGRFSGRQFSNSRSEMNVSTLELGDSALYLCASSPQTGRGTEAFFGQGTRLTVV.

The rearrangement links TRBV6-5 to TRBJ1-1; D is possibly TRBD1 (6 bases). Germline assignment: CDR1 MNHEY and CDR2 SVGAGI. V was shortened by 5 bases and J by 1 base, with 14 bases between the two germline ends. The CDR3 consists of 15 residues. The CDR3 sequence: CASSIRQEWNTEAFF. As DNA, the CDR3 is TGTGCCAGCAGTATACGACAGGAGTGGAACACTGAAGCTTTCTTT.

Regarding this clone: Other DNA sequences of this sample code for an identical CDR3. The gene calls are TRBV7-3 and TRBJ1-1; TRBD1 is a possible D gene (5 bases). CDR3 size: 14 residues. Germline V gene data show CDR1 as SGHTA and CDR2 as FQGTGA. V lost 0 bases and J lost 5, with 10 bases in between. CDR3 bases: TGTGCCAGCAGCTTAACAGGGGTTGGAACTGAAGCTTTCTTT. Protein: CASSLTGVGTEAFF.

V gene TRBV4-3 combines with J gene TRBJ1-5; TRBD1 agrees at 12 bases. J lost 6 bases, V lost 4 bases, and 4 bases had no gene match. CDR1 is LGHNA and CDR2 is YSLEER in the germline V gene. The CDR3 extends over 15 amino acids. The CDR3 DNA reads as TGCGCCAGCAGCCCCGGGACAGGGGGCCGTCAGCCCCAGCATTTT. Its translation: CASSPGTGGRQPQHF.

V gene TRBV5-4 combines with J gene TRBJ2-2; 8 bases align to TRBD2. This CDR3 region has 15 residues. V lost 3 bases, J lost 2 bases, and 3 bases stayed unmatched. The V gene's germline CDR1 is SGHNT and CDR2 YYREEE (reference sequence). The CDR3 sequence: CASSSAGGNTGELFF. The CDR3 DNA reads as TGTGCCAGCAGCTCGGCGGGGGGTAACACCGGGGAGCTGTTTTTT. Complete variable domain (other parts from reference TRBV5-4 and TRBJ2-2): ETGVTQSPTHLIKTRGQQVTLRCSSQSGHNTVSWYQQALGQGPQFIFQYYREEENGRGNFPPRFSGLQFPNYSSELNVNALELDDSALYLCASSSAGGNTGELFFGEGSRLTVL.

The chain employs TRBV6-1 and TRBJ2-2, with a weak D call TRBD2 (6 bases). The CDR3 contains 15 residues. Looked up from germline, CDR1 is MNHNS and CDR2 is SASEGT. Trimming pared 2 bases from V and 4 bases from J, leaving 11 bases between. CDR3 region: CASSERTTPTGELFF. CDR3 DNA sequence: TGTGCCAGCAGTGAAAGGACTACCCCCACCGGGGAGCTGTTTTTT.

The chain links TRBV7-9 to TRBJ1-1, with a weak D call TRBD1 (6 bases). This CDR3 has 15 amino acids. Germline V CDR1 and CDR2: SEHNR, FQNEAQ (reference sequence). The V and J ends lost 5 bases and 2 bases respectively, with 15 bases between them. CDR3: CASSPDGGGNTEAFF. The CDR3 DNA sequence: TGTGCCAGCAGCCCAGATGGGGGGGGCAACACTGAAGCTTTCTTT. Variable domain in full (rest from reference TRBV7-9 and TRBJ1-1): DTGVSQNPRHKITKRGQNVTFRCDPISEHNRLYWYRQTLGQGPEFLTYFQNEAQLEKSRLLSDRFSAERPKGSFSTLEIQRTEQGDSAMYLCASSPDGGGNTEAFFGQGTRLTVV.

The V and J genes are TRBV5-1 and TRBJ2-5; 10 bases fit TRBD2. Germline V gene sequence: CDR1 SGHRS, CDR2 YFSETQ. V dropped 1 base and J dropped 3; count of bases not matched to a gene: 3. The CDR3 length is 15 residues. In DNA form, the CDR3 reads TGCGCCAGCAGCTTGTTAGGGACTAGCGAAGAGACCCAGTACTTC. Translated, it gives CASSLLGTSEETQYF. The full variable domain, completed using reference TRBV5-1 and TRBJ2-5, is KAGVTQTPRYLIKTRGQQVTLSCSPISGHRSVSWYQQTPGQGLQFLFEYFSETQRNKGNFPGRFSGRQFSNSRSEMNVSTLELGDSALYLCASSLLGTSEETQYFGPGTRLLVL.

This chain connects TRBV4-1 to TRBJ1-2, with a possible D match to TRBD1 (5 bases). In germline, CDR1 is MGHRA, CDR2 YSYEKL. This CDR3 is 14 amino acids long. Trimming left V 1 base short and J 4 bases short, with 10 bases between. The CDR3 DNA sequence: TGCGCCAGCAGCCAAGGATCAGGGAGCTATGGCTACACCTTC. Translation gives CASSQGSGSYGYTF.

The chain links TRBV20-1 to TRBJ1-1; tentative D call: TRBD1 (5 bases). The CDR3 contains 11 residues. V was shortened by 5 bases and J by 10 bases, with 14 bases between the two germline ends. Germline CDR1 and CDR2: DFQATT and SNEGSKA (reference sequence). DNA for the CDR3: TGCAGTGCTCCTCAGGGAGGGTTAGCTTTCTTT. Encoded protein: CSAPQGGLAFF.